This T cell receptor (beta chain) was retrieved from a study of blood T cell repertoires in COVID-19. CDR3 length equals 14 residues. V dropped 3 bases and J dropped 14 bases, with 17 bases sitting between them. In germline, CDR1 is SGHAT, CDR2 FQDESV (reference sequence). The table came from immunoSEQ multiplex PCR; TCRdb's copy has only in-frame clones and leaves some out. The sample lists some 47,000 clones; just over 85% were seen once. This chain uses TRBV11-1 with TRBJ1-6, with D tentatively TRBD1 (5 bases). This sequence originates from a woman aged 80 or over with acute or convalescent COVID-19. Material: peripheral blood. Here the CDR3 reads CASSFTEGKRSLHF. In DNA, the CDR3 is TGTGCCAGCAGCTTCACGGAGGGGAAAAGGTCCCTCCACTTT.